Reported below is one T cell receptor beta chain. This record comes from a study of blood T cell repertoires in COVID-19. The overall study: The cDNA or gDNA used as material had been derived from T cells, B-cell-depleted T cells, or PBMCs.

As handled by the study authors: Reference gene primer amplification gave estimated nucleated cell counts. Using immunoSEQ multiplex PCR, the repertoire was profiled, and TCRdb retains in-frame clones only, with some absent. The V and J calls and clone size are taken from that table; D and trimming were inferred from the DNA. The sample includes approximately 330,000 clones, roughly 89% seen only once; the top ten take approximately 9.4%. Germline CDR1 is MNHEY and CDR2 is SVGAGI. This CDR3 spans 13 amino acids. Trimming stripped 6 bases from V and 0 bases from J, with 6 bases between. This clonotype was obtained from a man younger than 45 with COVID-19, enrolled during active disease. The J gene is TRBJ1-3, the V gene TRBV6-5, with D possibly being TRBD1 (6 bases). The sample consisted of peripheral blood. Here the CDR3 DNA reads TGTGCCAGCAGGACAGGCTCTGGAAACACCATATATTTT. This gives the protein CASRTGSGNTIYF.